The rows below give T cell receptor beta chains drawn from one sample of a study of T cell responses to AZD1222 COVID-19 vaccine. Sequenced by immunoSEQ multiplex PCR; TCRdb stores in-frame clones only, minus some. Seen here are around 100,000 clones, about 88% observed once, and the top ten hold less than 20%. Sequenced here: peripheral blood, sampled on day 0 of AZD1222 vaccination. The source of these receptors is an adult in good health. The CDR3 runs from the conserved cysteine through the conserved F or W. D genes are given only for firm matches. Some rows have no size entry. The others give once, few or many, or a class for an expanded clone.

TGTGCCAGCACCCCCCCCGACAGGGCGAGTGCTTTCTTT | CASTPPDRASAFF | TRBJ1-1 | TRBD1 | 13 | TRBV12-3/TRBV12-4 | once
TGCGCCAGCAGCCAGATGGGACTAGCGGCACCCACAGATACGCAGTATTTT | CASSQMGLAAPTDTQYF | TRBJ2-3 | TRBD2 | 17 | TRBV4-3 | -
TGTGCCAGCAGCTTAGTCCCAGGGGGGGGAACTGAAGCTTTCTTT | CASSLVPGGGTEAFF | TRBJ1-1 | TRBD1 | 15 | TRBV7-8 | -
TGTGCCACCAGTGATCCCCGGGGGATTGGAGCGAGGGACGAGCAGTACTTC | CATSDPRGIGARDEQYF | TRBJ2-7 | - | 17 | TRBV24-1 | -
TGTGCCATCTCCTCGGCGGGCAGGGAAAGTGGCTACACCTTC | CAISSAGRESGYTF | TRBJ1-2 | - | 14 | TRBV10-3 | -
TGCGCCAGCAGCTTGGGACTAGCGGGAGATGAGCAGTTCTTC | CASSLGLAGDEQFF | TRBJ2-1 | TRBD2 | 14 | TRBV5-1 | -
TGTGCCAGCAGCCGGACAGGGGTCGAGCAGTACTTC | CASSRTGVEQYF | TRBJ2-7 | TRBD1 | 12 | TRBV11-2 | -
TGTGCCAGCTCACCGCAGGGGGCGAACTATGGCTACACCTTC | CASSPQGANYGYTF | TRBJ1-2 | TRBD1 | 14 | TRBV18 | -
TGCGCCAGCTCCCGGGCTACTAACTATGGCTACACCTTC | CASSRATNYGYTF | TRBJ1-2 | - | 13 | TRBV5-1 | -
TGTGCCAGCACCAAAAATTCGGGGGGAAGTCTAACAGCCTACACCTTC | CASTKNSGGSLTAYTF | TRBJ1-2 | - | 16 | TRBV7-3 | -
TGTGCCAGCATGTCCAGGGAGAGCTCCTACGAGCAGTACTTC | CASMSRESSYEQYF | TRBJ2-7 | - | 14 | TRBV6-5 | -
TGTGCCAGCAGCTCCTCTAGCACGGGGGGCTGGAATGAGCAGTTCTTC | CASSSSSTGGWNEQFF | TRBJ2-1 | - | 16 | TRBV13 | -
TGTGCCAGCAGCCCCCGCGCTAGCGGGAGGTACAATGAGCAGTTCTTC | CASSPRASGRYNEQFF | TRBJ2-1 | TRBD2 | 16 | TRBV13 | -
TGTGCCAGCAGTGACTCCCTCCAAGGACCCCAGCATTTT | CASSDSLQGPQHF | TRBJ1-5 | - | 13 | TRBV6-4 | many
TGTGCCAGCAGCACCGCAGACAGTCCACATGGCTACACCTTC | CASSTADSPHGYTF | TRBJ1-2 | - | 14 | TRBV7-2 | -
TGTGCCAGCAGCTTTTGGGGGACAGATACGCAGTATTTT | CASSFWGTDTQYF | TRBJ2-3 | - | 13 | TRBV5-4 | -
TGTGCCACCCCGCACCCACCCCGGAGTGACTATGGCTACACCTTC | CATPHPPRSDYGYTF | TRBJ1-2 | - | 15 | TRBV21-1 | -
TGTGCCAGCAGCTTAGACCCCTCCTACGAGCAGTACTTC | CASSLDPSYEQYF | TRBJ2-7 | - | 13 | TRBV7-2 | -
TGTGCCAGCAGTTACCAGGGGTATGGCTACACCTTC | CASSYQGYGYTF | TRBJ1-2 | - | 12 | TRBV12-3/TRBV12-4 | -
TGTGCCAGCTTAGACACACTTGGAGCCAAAAACATTCAGTACTTC | CASLDTLGAKNIQYF | TRBJ2-4 | - | 15 | TRBV2 | -
TGTGCCAGCAGCTCAAGCTACTACCCGAACACCGGGGAGCTGTTTTTT | CASSSSYYPNTGELFF | TRBJ2-2 | - | 16 | TRBV7-2 | -
TGTGCCAGCAGCCCTGCGGGAGGGATCTATGGCTACACCTTC | CASSPAGGIYGYTF | TRBJ1-2 | - | 14 | TRBV28 | -
TGTGCCAGCAGCAACCCATGGGGGACTGAAGCTTTCTTT | CASSNPWGTEAFF | TRBJ1-1 | - | 13 | TRBV21-1 | -
TGTGCCAGCAGTTACACCCATCGTAACGAGCAGTACTTC | CASSYTHRNEQYF | TRBJ2-7 | - | 13 | TRBV6-2/TRBV6-3 | -
TGTGCCAGCAGTCAGCGGGGCAAGGAAAAACTGTTTTTT | CASSQRGKEKLFF | TRBJ1-4 | - | 13 | TRBV25-1 | -
TGTGCCAGCAGCCAGGACAGGGACTTCCAGCCCCAGCATTTT | CASSQDRDFQPQHF | TRBJ1-5 | TRBD1 | 14 | TRBV6-5 | -
TGTGCCAGCAGCTTGGGGGCAGGTAATCAGCCCCAGCATTTT | CASSLGAGNQPQHF | TRBJ1-5 | - | 14 | TRBV5-5 | -
TGCAGTGCCTTCGGGAGAAACGAGCAGTACTTC | CSAFGRNEQYF | TRBJ2-7 | - | 11 | TRBV20-1 | few
TGTGCCACCAACAGGGGGCGTAATTCGGGGGGTCCCCTCCACTTT | CATNRGRNSGGPLHF | TRBJ1-6 | TRBD1 | 15 | TRBV2 | -
TGCAGCGTTGAACGACAAATGAACACTGAAGCTTTCTTT | CSVERQMNTEAFF | TRBJ1-1 | - | 13 | TRBV29-1 | -
TGTGCCAGCAGCCTAAACCGGGACAGGGACACTGAAGCTTTCTTT | CASSLNRDRDTEAFF | TRBJ1-1 | TRBD1 | 15 | TRBV7-2 | -
TGCAGTCCGGGACAGGGGGCCGAGCAGTACTTC | CSPGQGAEQYF | TRBJ2-7 | TRBD1 | 11 | TRBV20-1 | -
TGTGCCAGTAGTATGGGAGCGGAGTATGGCTACACCTTC | CASSMGAEYGYTF | TRBJ1-2 | - | 13 | TRBV19 | few